This TCR beta chain was identified during a study of blood T cell repertoires in COVID-19. Original processing methods: Reference gene primer amplification gave nucleated cell count estimates. Clones were read by immunoSEQ multiplex PCR, and TCRdb kept only the in-frame ones, dropping some. That table furnishes V, J and clone size, whereas the DNA furnished D and trimming. The sample records about 120,000 clones, approximately 89% being singletons. Recruited during active infection, patients (from Seattle) were subsequently followed longitudinally. This clone is judged medium-sized (0.01 to 0.1%). What was sequenced was peripheral blood. The sequence was obtained from a woman aged 55-70 years with COVID-19, enrolled during active disease.

The CDR3: CASSPGQVGGTQYF. CDR3 nucleotide sequence: TGTGCCAGTAGTCCTGGACAGGTTGGCGGGACCCAGTACTTC. The gene calls are TRBV19 and TRBJ2-5, with 7 bases aligning to TRBD1. This CDR3 spans 14 amino acids. Germline V gene lookup returns CDR1 LNHDA and CDR2 SQIVND (reference sequence). V gave up 5 bases and J gave up 7 bases; unmatched junction bases: 10.